This T cell receptor (beta chain) was found in a study of CD8+ T cells in alopecia areata. Study background: Twice a day, 5 to 10 mg of oral tofacitinib was administered to treated patients. Tofacitinib dosing lasted 6 to 18 months, which was then followed by 6 months off drug. General observations from the study: Among patients, TCR sharing was less clear than in mice, a difference possibly due in part to HLA diversity in the patient population.

The length of the CDR3 is 12 residues. V lost 8 bases and J lost 6, with 16 bases in between. Germline-derived CDR1 and CDR2 are SQVTM and ANQGSEA. Regarding treatment: oral pan-JAK inhibitor, 5-10 mg twice daily. Both peripheral blood and punch biopsies of lesional scalp skin were obtained from patients who had alopecia areata. On this clone: What it binds is not known.

RNA, once extracted, was reverse transcribed into cDNA for use as the sequencing template. Produced via immunoSEQ multiplex PCR; TCRdb's table is partial and in-frame only. The table has fewer than 250,000 clones, roughly 60% seen once. V is TRBV29-1 and J is TRBJ1-1; no reliable D call. The sequence derives from a human donor with alopecia areata. The specimen was CD4+ T cells sorted from blood, collected at week 24, from a patient treated with tofacitinib. CDR3 sequence reads: CSPVPRRSEAFF. The CDR3 DNA reads as TGCAGCCCTGTGCCCCGCCGGTCTGAAGCTTTCTTT.